This TCR beta chain was sequenced during a study of patients and donors after allogeneic stem cell transplantation. This CDR3 is 13 amino acids long. Looked up from germline, CDR1 is KGHDR and CDR2 is SFDVKD. Trimming removed 10 bases at V and 3 bases at J, with 12 bases between. TCRdb re-analysed the RT-PCR reads in MiXCR, keeping a single row per CDR3 protein. The sample yields more than 850,000 distinct CDR3 sequences, more than 15% seen once. The chain couples TRBV24-1 to TRBJ2-1; D is ambiguous. The sequencing sample was made of blood, either unsorted or a sorted T cell fraction (not recorded which). This sequence was found in a human donor who was either an allogeneic HSCT recipient or a stem cell or donor lymphocyte infusion donor (not recorded which). It is not recorded whose cells these are; they may come from a transplant donor. The CDR3 loop is CATSPVDYNEQFF. CDR3 nucleotide sequence: TGTGCCACAAGCCCCGTGGACTACAATGAGCAGTTCTTC.